This TCR beta chain originates from a study of regulatory T cells in long-lasting Graves disease. Time point given: persistent/refractory GD, antithyroid drugs over 5 years with positive TRAb. Generation of the TCR library employed RNA extracted from PBMCs. There are a few counts of this clonotype. Library construction for TCR beta used iRepertoire HTBI primers and Arm-PCR of CDR3 regions. One entry per CDR3 protein results from TCRdb running MiXCR on the multiplex PCR reads. The table has a few hundred thousand distinct CDR3 sequences, approximately 23% seen once. The CDR3 extends over 15 amino acids. Trimming left V 2 bases short and J 0 bases short, with 8 bases between. Germline CDR1 is MGHRA and CDR2 is YSYEKL.

The receptor was derived from a female donor with Graves disease. The chain employs TRBV4-1 and TRBJ2-4; tentative D call: TRBD2 (6 bases). This material consisted of peripheral blood mononuclear cells (PBMCs), taken when the disease was refractory, from a patient treated with antithyroid drugs. DNA for the CDR3: TGCGCCAGCAGCCAACGGGGACTAGCCAAAAACATTCAGTACTTC. Translating gives CASSQRGLAKNIQYF.